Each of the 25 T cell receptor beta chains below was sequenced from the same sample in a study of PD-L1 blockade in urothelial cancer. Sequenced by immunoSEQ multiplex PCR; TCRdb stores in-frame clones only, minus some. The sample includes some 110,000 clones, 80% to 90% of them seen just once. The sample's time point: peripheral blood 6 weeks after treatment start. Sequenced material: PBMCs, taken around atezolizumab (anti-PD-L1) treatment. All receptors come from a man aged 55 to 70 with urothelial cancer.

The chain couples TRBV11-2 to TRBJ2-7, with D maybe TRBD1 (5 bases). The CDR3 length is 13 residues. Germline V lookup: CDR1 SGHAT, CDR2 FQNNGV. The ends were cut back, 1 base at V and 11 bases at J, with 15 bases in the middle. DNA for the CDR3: TGTGCCAGCAGCTTAGTCGGTTCGCGACAGAAGTACTTC. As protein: CASSLVGSRQKYF.

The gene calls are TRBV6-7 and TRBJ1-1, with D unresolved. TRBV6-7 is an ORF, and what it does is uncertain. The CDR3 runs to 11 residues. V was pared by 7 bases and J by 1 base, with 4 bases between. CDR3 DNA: TGTGCCAGCACTTCGAACACTGAAGCTTTCTTT. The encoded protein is CASTSNTEAFF.

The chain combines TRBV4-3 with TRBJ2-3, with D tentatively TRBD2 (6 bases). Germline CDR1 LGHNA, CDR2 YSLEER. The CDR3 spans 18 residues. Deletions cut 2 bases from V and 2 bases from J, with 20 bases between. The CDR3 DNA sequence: TGCGCCAGCAGCCAATCCTTGTCTAGCGCGGCTTACACAGATACGCAGTATTTT. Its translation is CASSQSLSSAAYTDTQYF.

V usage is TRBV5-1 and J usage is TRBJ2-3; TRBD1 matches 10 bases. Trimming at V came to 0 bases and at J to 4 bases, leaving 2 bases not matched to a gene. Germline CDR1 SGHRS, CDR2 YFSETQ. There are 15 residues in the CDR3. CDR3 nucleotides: TGCGCCAGCAGCTTGGGGGACAGGGGATCAGATACGCAGTATTTT. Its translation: CASSLGDRGSDTQYF.

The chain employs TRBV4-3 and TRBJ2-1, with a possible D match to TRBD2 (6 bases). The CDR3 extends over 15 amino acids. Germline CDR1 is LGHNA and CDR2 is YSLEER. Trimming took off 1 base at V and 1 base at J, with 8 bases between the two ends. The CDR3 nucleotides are TGCGCCAGCAGCCAAGGGGCGGGATCCTACAATGAGCAGTTCTTC. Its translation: CASSQGAGSYNEQFF.

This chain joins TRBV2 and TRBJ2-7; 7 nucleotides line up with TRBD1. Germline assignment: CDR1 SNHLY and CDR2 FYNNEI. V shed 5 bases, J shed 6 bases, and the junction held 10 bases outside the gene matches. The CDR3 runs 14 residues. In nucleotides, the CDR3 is TGTGCCAGCAGTCAGGCAAGGGGGCAGAGCGAGCAGTACTTC. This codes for CASSQARGQSEQYF.

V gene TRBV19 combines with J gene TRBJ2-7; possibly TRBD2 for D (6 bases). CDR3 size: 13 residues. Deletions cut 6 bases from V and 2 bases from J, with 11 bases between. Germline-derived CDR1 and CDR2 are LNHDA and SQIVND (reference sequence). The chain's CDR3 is CASSPGGTYEQYF. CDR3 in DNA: TGTGCCAGTAGCCCCGGAGGGACCTACGAGCAGTACTTC. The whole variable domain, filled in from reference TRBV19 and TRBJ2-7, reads DGGITQSPKYLFRKEGQNVTLSCEQNLNHDAMYWYRQDPGQGLRLIYYSQIVNDFQKGDIAEGYSVSREKKESFPLTVTSAQKNPTAFYLCASSPGGTYEQYFGPGTRLTVT.

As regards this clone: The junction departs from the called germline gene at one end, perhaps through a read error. The CDR3 DNA is TGTGCCAGCAGCCCCGGAGGGGGCGCGTGGGTGAACGCCGGGGAGCTGTTTTTT. Translated, it gives CASSPGGGAWVNAGELFF. The genes are TRBV11-2 and TRBJ2-2; TRBD1 might be the D (7 bases). Germline assignment: CDR1 SGHAT and CDR2 FQNNGV. The CDR3 is made up of 18 amino acids.

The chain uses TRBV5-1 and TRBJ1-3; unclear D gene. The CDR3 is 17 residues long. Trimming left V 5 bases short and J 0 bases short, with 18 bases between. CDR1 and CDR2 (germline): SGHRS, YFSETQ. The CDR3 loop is CASRPRTTGSSGNTIYF. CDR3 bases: TGCGCCAGCAGGCCTCGTACGACGGGGAGCTCTGGAAACACCATATATTTT.

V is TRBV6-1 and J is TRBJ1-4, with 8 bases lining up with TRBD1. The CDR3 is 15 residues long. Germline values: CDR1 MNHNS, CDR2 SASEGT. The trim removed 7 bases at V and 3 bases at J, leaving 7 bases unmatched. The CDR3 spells CASIPMTGANEKLFF. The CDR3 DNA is TGTGCCAGCATCCCTATGACAGGGGCTAATGAAAAACTGTTTTTT.

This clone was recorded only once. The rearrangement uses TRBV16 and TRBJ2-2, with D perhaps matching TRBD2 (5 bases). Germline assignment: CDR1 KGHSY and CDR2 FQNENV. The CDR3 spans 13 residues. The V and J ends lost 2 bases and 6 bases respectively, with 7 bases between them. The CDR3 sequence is CASSQRGAGELFF. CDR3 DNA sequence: TGTGCCAGCAGCCAACGGGGAGCCGGGGAGCTGTTTTTT.

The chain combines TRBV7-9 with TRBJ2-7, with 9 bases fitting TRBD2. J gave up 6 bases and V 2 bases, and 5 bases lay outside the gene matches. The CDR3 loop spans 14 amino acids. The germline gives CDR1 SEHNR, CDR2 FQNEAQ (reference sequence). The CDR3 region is CASSLTSGGSEQYF. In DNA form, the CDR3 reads TGTGCCAGCAGCTTAACAAGCGGGGGGAGCGAGCAGTACTTC.

The CDR3 bases are TGTGCCAGCAGTGCCACAGGGGGCTCTTATAAGCAGTACTTC. This encodes CASSATGGSYKQYF. J is TRBJ2-7 and V is TRBV6-5, with TRBD1 matching over 9 bases. CDR1 MNHEY and CDR2 SVGAGI come from the germline V gene. The V gene end was trimmed by 5 bases and the J gene end by 8 bases; junction bases not matched to a gene: 10. This CDR3 region has 14 residues.

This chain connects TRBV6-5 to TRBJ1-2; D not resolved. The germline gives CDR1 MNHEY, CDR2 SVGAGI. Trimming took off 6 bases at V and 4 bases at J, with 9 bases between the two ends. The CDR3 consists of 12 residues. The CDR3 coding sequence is TGTGCCAGCAGGAGGTTGGGCTATGGCTACACCTTC. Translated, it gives CASRRLGYGYTF.

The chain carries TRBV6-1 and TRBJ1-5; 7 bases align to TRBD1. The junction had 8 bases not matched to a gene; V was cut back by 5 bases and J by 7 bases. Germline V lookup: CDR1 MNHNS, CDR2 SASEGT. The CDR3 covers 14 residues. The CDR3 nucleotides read TGTGCCAGCAGTAACACAGGGGTTCAGCAGCCCCAGCATTTT. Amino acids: CASSNTGVQQPQHF.

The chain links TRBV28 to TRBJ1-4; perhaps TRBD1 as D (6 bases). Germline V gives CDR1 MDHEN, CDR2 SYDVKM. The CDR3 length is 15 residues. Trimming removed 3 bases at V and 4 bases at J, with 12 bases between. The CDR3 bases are TGTGCCAGCAGTTTGGGGGGGGCCCTTAATGAAAAACTGTTTTTT. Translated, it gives CASSLGGALNEKLFF. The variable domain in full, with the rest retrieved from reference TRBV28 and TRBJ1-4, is DVKVTQSSRYLVKRTGEKVFLECVQDMDHENMFWYRQDPGLGLRLIYFSYDVKMKEKGDIPEGYSVSREKKERFSLILESASTNQTSMYLCASSLGGALNEKLFFGSGTQLSVL.

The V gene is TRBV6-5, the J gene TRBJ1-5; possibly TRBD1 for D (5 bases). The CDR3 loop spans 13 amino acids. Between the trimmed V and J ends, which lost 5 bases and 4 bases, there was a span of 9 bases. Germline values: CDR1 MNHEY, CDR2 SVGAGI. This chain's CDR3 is CASSIQGNQPQHF. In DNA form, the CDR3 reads TGTGCCAGCAGTATTCAGGGAAATCAGCCCCAGCATTTT.

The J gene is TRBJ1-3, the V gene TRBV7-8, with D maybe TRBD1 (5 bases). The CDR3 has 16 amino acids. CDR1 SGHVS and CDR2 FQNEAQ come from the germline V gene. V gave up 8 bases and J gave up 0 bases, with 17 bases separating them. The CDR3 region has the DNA TGTGCCAGCGCTACCACCGGGGGGTACTCTGGAAACACCATATATTTT. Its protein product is CASATTGGYSGNTIYF.

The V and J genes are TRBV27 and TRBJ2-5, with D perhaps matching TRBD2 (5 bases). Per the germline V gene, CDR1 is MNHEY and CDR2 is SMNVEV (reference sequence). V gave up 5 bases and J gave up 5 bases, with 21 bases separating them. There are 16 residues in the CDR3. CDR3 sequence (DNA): TGTGCCAGCAGTCCCCTCTCAGGACGCAGAGGGGAGACCCAGTACTTC. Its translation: CASSPLSGRRGETQYF.

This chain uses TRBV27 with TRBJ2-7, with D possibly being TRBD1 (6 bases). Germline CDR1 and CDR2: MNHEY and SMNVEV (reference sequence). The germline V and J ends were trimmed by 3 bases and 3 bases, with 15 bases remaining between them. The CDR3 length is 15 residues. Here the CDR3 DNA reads TGTGCCAGCAGTTTTGGGGGCCTCCTTGTCTACGAGCAGTACTTC. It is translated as CASSFGGLLVYEQYF.

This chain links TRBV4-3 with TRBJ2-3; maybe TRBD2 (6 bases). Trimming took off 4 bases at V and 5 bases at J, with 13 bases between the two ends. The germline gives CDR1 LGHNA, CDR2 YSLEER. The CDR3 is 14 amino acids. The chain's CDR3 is CASSPRDLRDTQYF. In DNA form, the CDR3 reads TGCGCCAGCAGCCCTCGGGACTTACGAGATACGCAGTATTTT.

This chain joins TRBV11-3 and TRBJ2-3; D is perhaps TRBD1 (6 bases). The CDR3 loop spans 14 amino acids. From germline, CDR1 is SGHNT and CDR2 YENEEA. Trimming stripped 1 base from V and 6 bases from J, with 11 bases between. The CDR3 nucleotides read TGTGCCAGCAGCTTAGGGGGGCCCGGGGATACGCAGTATTTT. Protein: CASSLGGPGDTQYF. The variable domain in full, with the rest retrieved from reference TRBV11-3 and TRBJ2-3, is EAGVVQSPRYKIIEKKQPVAFWCNPISGHNTLYWYLQNLGQGPELLIRYENEEAVDDSQLPKDRFSAERLKGVDSTLKIQPAELGDSAVYLCASSLGGPGDTQYFGPGTRLTVL.

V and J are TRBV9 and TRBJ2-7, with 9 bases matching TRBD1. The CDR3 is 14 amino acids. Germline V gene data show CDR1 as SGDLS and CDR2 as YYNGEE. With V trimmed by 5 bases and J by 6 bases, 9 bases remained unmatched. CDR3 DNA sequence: TGTGCCAGCAGTTGGTCCGGGACAGGGAGCGAGCAGTACTTC. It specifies CASSWSGTGSEQYF.

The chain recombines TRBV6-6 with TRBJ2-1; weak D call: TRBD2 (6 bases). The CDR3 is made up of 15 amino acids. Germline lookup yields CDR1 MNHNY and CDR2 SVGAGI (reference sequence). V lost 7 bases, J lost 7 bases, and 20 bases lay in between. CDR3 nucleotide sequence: TGTGCCAGCACTATGGCGGCGGGGCTTCAGAATGAGCAGTTCTTC. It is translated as CASTMAAGLQNEQFF.

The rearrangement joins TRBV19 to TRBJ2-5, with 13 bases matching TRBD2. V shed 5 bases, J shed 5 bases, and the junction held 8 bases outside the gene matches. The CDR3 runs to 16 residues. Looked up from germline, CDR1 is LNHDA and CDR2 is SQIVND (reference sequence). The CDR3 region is CASSPRTSGRGETQYF. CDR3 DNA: TGTGCCAGTAGTCCGCGGACTAGCGGGAGAGGGGAGACCCAGTACTTC. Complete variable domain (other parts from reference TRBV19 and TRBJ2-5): DGGITQSPKYLFRKEGQNVTLSCEQNLNHDAMYWYRQDPGQGLRLIYYSQIVNDFQKGDIAEGYSVSREKKESFPLTVTSAQKNPTAFYLCASSPRTSGRGETQYFGPGTRLLVL.